These 20 T cell receptor beta chains originate from one sample sequenced in a study of cytomegalovirus exposure and HLA in healthy donors (dated by TCRdb to 2017 to 2019). Library prep was done by the immunoSEQ multiplex PCR assay. The multiplex PCR relied on a mix of 60 forward primers for TCR Vbeta segments and 13 reverse primers for TCR Jbeta segments. Here the immuneACCESS table is served through TCRdb, limited to in-frame sequences with V and J called. Missing clones are a known gap in these copies; in checked studies unresolved V genes cover under half, and the rest lacks a known reason. The sample table records 200,000 or so clones; 65% to 85% of these occur just once. The biggest ten clones account for approximately 6% of the sample. The specimen was PBMCs. These receptors were obtained from a woman aged 25-40 years in good health and CMV-seropositive.

The V and J genes are TRBV18 and TRBJ2-1, with 16 bases matching TRBD2. V lost 5 bases, J lost 7 bases, and 11 bases stayed unmatched. The CDR3 totals 18 residues. CDR1 is KGHSH, CDR2 LQKENI, per germline. The CDR3 reads CASSSTGTSGGARNEQFF. The CDR3 DNA sequence: TGTGCCAGCTCATCCACCGGGACTAGCGGGGGGGCGAGGAATGAGCAGTTCTTC.

The chain links TRBV5-6 to TRBJ2-2, with 9 nucleotides matching TRBD1. The CDR3 extends over 18 amino acids. The V gene's germline CDR1 is SGHDT and CDR2 YYEEEE. Unmatched junction bases numbered 7, after V lost 0 bases and J lost 1 base. The CDR3 loop is CASSLAGQGIRNTGELFF. The CDR3 DNA follows: TGTGCCAGCAGCTTGGCGGGACAGGGAATTAGGAACACCGGGGAGCTGTTTTTT. The whole variable domain, filled in from reference TRBV5-6 and TRBJ2-2, reads DAGVTQSPTHLIKTRGQQVTLRCSPKSGHDTVSWYQQALGQGPQFIFQYYEEEERQRGNFPDRFSGHQFPNYSSELNVNALLLGDSALYLCASSLAGQGIRNTGELFFGEGSRLTVL.

The chain is built from TRBV19 and TRBJ1-5, with 7 nucleotides matching TRBD1. This CDR3 region has 16 residues. V lost 5 bases and J lost 0; bases outside the gene matches: 7. Germline CDR1 LNHDA, CDR2 SQIVND (reference sequence). This chain's CDR3 is CASSYGTVVSNQPQHF. In DNA, the CDR3 is TGTGCCAGTAGTTACGGGACAGTAGTTAGCAATCAGCCCCAGCATTTT.

The chain has TRBV6-5 and TRBJ2-7; 8 bases agree with TRBD1. The CDR3 covers 14 residues. The junction had 7 bases not matched to a gene; V was cut back by 8 bases and J by 1 base. Germline V gene lookup returns CDR1 MNHEY and CDR2 SVGAGI. The CDR3 sequence: CASRWDRKSYEQYF. CDR3 DNA sequence: TGTGCCAGCCGTTGGGACAGGAAGTCCTACGAGCAGTACTTC.

The J gene is TRBJ2-1, the V gene TRBV7-8; a possible D gene is TRBD2 (5 bases). Per germline, CDR1 SGHVS and CDR2 FQNEAQ. V was trimmed by 4 bases and J by 7 bases, leaving 17 bases between them. The CDR3 is 15 residues long. The CDR3 protein is CASSSFAGIVNEQFF. In nucleotides, the CDR3 is TGTGCCAGCAGCTCCTTTGCCGGGATCGTAAATGAGCAGTTCTTC.

The chain joins TRBV2 to TRBJ1-5, with 7 bases aligning to TRBD1. The CDR3 is 13 amino acids. Germline-derived CDR1 and CDR2 are SNHLY and FYNNEI. The ends lost 6 bases at V and 4 bases at J; junction bases unmatched: 3. Written as DNA, the CDR3 is TGTGCCAGCAGAGGGACAGATAATCAGCCCCAGCATTTT. Amino acid sequence: CASRGTDNQPQHF.

A word on this clone: Other nucleotide sequences in the sample specify the same CDR3. The chain couples TRBV5-1 to TRBJ2-5, with D perhaps matching TRBD2 (6 bases). CDR1 is SGHRS and CDR2 is YFSETQ in the germline V gene. Trimming shortened V by 0 bases and J by 2 bases, and 11 bases separated the two germline ends. The CDR3 has 15 amino acids. This CDR3 is CASSLAGRGQETQYF. The CDR3 bases are TGCGCCAGCAGCTTGGCCGGGCGGGGACAAGAGACCCAGTACTTC.

The chain couples TRBV2 to TRBJ2-5, with a tentative D call TRBD1 (5 bases). Per germline, CDR1 SNHLY and CDR2 FYNNEI. The length of the CDR3 is 12 residues. Deletions cut 8 bases from V and 7 bases from J, with 14 bases between. CDR3 nucleotides: TGTGCCAGCTTACAGGTGTCGGCGACCCAGTACTTC. Protein product: CASLQVSATQYF.

J is TRBJ2-3 and V is TRBV5-6; possibly TRBD2 for D (6 bases). Germline V lookup: CDR1 SGHDT, CDR2 YYEEEE. Trimming removed 4 bases at V and 3 bases at J, with 12 bases between. CDR3 length: 14 amino acids. The CDR3 is CASSKTRVTDTQYF. The CDR3 region has the DNA TGTGCCAGCAGCAAGACTAGGGTAACAGATACGCAGTATTTT.

This clone has only one observation. The chain recombines TRBV5-4 with TRBJ2-7; TRBD1 agrees at 9 bases. The CDR3 is 14 amino acids. Trimming took 3 bases from V and 7 from J; bases not matched to a gene: 8. The germline V gene encodes CDR1 SGHNT and CDR2 YYREEE (reference sequence). Here the CDR3 reads CASSSSYRGQEQYF. CDR3 sequence (DNA): TGTGCCAGCAGCTCCTCCTACAGGGGGCAAGAGCAGTACTTC.

The chain is built from TRBV21-1 and TRBJ2-3; the table's D call, TRBD2, has no DNA check behind it. TRBV21-1 is an annotated pseudogene. The CDR3 has 15 amino acids. The DNA of the CDR3 is TGTGCCAGCAGCAATTCGATCCGCGGGGCGGATACGCAGTATTTT. It yields the protein CASSNSIRGADTQYF.

The J gene is TRBJ2-2, the V gene TRBV2; D is perhaps TRBD1 (5 bases). Deletions cut 6 bases from V and 4 bases from J, with 12 bases between. The CDR3 is 14 amino acids. The germline CDR1 and CDR2 sequences are SNHLY and FYNNEI. This CDR3 reads CASRVTRGTGELFF. The CDR3 DNA reads TGTGCCAGCAGGGTGACAAGGGGCACCGGGGAGCTGTTTTTT.

This clone was detected a few times. The J gene is TRBJ1-5, the V gene TRBV25-1; possibly TRBD1 for D (5 bases). V lost 3 bases, J lost 1 base, and 10 bases lay in between. The germline gives CDR1 MGHDK, CDR2 SYGVNS. This CDR3 comprises 15 residues. The CDR3 is CASSDGGRSNQPQHF. DNA for the CDR3: TGTGCCAGCAGTGACGGGGGTCGAAGCAATCAGCCCCAGCATTTT.

The V call is TRBV6-5, the J call TRBJ2-7; TRBD1 matches 8 bases. The CDR3 runs 14 residues. The V segment lost 4 bases and the J segment 3 bases; nucleotides outside the gene matches: 5. Germline CDR1 is MNHEY and CDR2 is SVGAGI. The CDR3 reads CASSSWGQDYEQYF. CDR3 nucleotide sequence: TGTGCCAGCAGTTCATGGGGACAGGACTACGAGCAGTACTTC.

The chain couples TRBV7-2 to TRBJ1-4, with a possible D match to TRBD1 (5 bases). The V gene lost 1 base and the J gene lost 8 bases, with 11 bases spanning the gap. The CDR3 extends over 14 amino acids. Germline CDR1 and CDR2: SGHTA and FQGNSA. Here the CDR3 reads CASSLGGAREKLFF. In DNA form, the CDR3 reads TGTGCCAGCAGCTTAGGCGGGGCAAGGGAAAAACTGTTTTTT.

This chain uses TRBV11-3 with TRBJ2-1; tentative D call: TRBD2 (6 bases). This CDR3 region has 15 residues. Trimming removed 3 bases from V and 7 bases from J, with 16 bases in between. Germline-derived CDR1 and CDR2 are SGHNT and YENEEA. This CDR3 is CASSFLLGGANEQFF. CDR3 nucleotides: TGTGCCAGCAGCTTTCTGTTGGGGGGAGCAAATGAGCAGTTCTTC.

This clone was counted between two and nine times. This chain uses TRBV7-9 with TRBJ1-2; D not resolved. Germline lookup yields CDR1 SEHNR and CDR2 FQNEAQ (reference sequence). Trimming shortened V by 3 bases and J by 8 bases, and 22 bases separated the two germline ends. There are 16 residues in the CDR3. CDR3 nucleotides: TGTGCCAGCAGCTTCCTAGGAGGGAGGTTCGATGACGGCTACACCTTC. It translates to CASSFLGGRFDDGYTF.

This chain joins TRBV5-1 and TRBJ1-2; 7 bases are a match to TRBD1. V dropped 0 bases and J dropped 4; count of bases not matched to a gene: 3. The CDR3 runs 14 residues. Germline V CDR1 and CDR2: SGHRS, YFSETQ. CDR3 DNA sequence: TGCGCCAGCAGCTTGGGGACAGGCCCCTATGGCTACACCTTC. Its protein is CASSLGTGPYGYTF.

V and J are TRBV6-4 and TRBJ1-2; the D gene is possibly TRBD1 (5 bases). V was clipped by 2 bases and J by 4 bases, with 8 bases between them. Germline V gene sequence: CDR1 MRHNA, CDR2 SNTAGT. The CDR3 consists of 13 residues. CDR3 protein: CASSDNQGYGYTF. CDR3 DNA: TGTGCCAGCAGTGACAACCAGGGCTATGGCTACACCTTC.

The sample holds one count of this clone. V and J are TRBV18 and TRBJ2-3, with TRBD1 matching 9 bases. This CDR3 contains 16 residues. CDR1 and CDR2 from the germline V gene are KGHSH and LQKENI. The V gene end was trimmed by 0 bases and the J gene end by 0 bases; junction bases not matched to a gene: 1. The CDR3 spells CASSPPGTGSTDTQYF. The CDR3 region has the DNA TGTGCCAGCTCACCACCTGGGACAGGGAGCACAGATACGCAGTATTTT.